The subject of this entry is one T cell receptor (beta chain). Its antigen is still unknown. No base-level quality is on record; no much larger clone is a single base apart. The data are from a study of shared clonotypes between healthy human individuals (dated by TCRdb to 2019 to 2021). As for the study more broadly: Three men and a couple of women, aged 18 to 49 years, made up the cohort. Libraries were prepared and TCR repertoires were sequenced by different laboratories using diverse techniques, in order to increase sequencing depth and limit assay-specific biases. Per donor, leukapheresis produced somewhere between about 0.9 and 10 billion PBMCs. The study deeply sequenced blood TCR repertoires of about 5 healthy adults to estimate repertoire size and the extent of clonotype sharing between individuals. For each donor, CD4 naive and CD4 memory were each run on three plates, CD8 naive on two plates, and CD8 memory on one plate.

The study at large found these results: Approximately 5% of naive CD4, more than 3% of naive CD8, approximately 2% of memory CD4, and about 0.4% of memory CD8 clonotypes were shared across a handful of donors. Rarefaction of sorted-subset datasets indicated incomplete sequencing despite the large sequencing depth. Sampling was limited to blood, and TCR repertoires in tissue likely differ from TCR repertoires in blood. Naive subsets generally had larger estimated clonotype richness than memory subsets did. Compared with non-shared clonotypes, clonotypes shared by all four sorted-subset donors had higher generation probabilities. Based on pairwise subsampling, the degree of clonotype sharing among donors was expected to be affected by sequencing depth. Because the study included only a small number of donors, the genetic and exposure-history diversity represented was limited.

Relative to germline, V is missing 2 bases and J is missing 5 bases, with 2 bases of the junction outside any gene match. Via the germline V gene, CDR1 is MNHEY and CDR2 SVGAGI. There are 13 amino acids in the CDR3, from cysteine to phenylalanine inclusive. Of the read, only the CDR3 DNA is kept; its 39 bases are in frame from base 1. The donors were healthy, HIV-negative adults who had no recently reported acute infections or vaccinations. Every donor was a Caucasian adult living in Nashville, Tennessee, USA. Magnetic negative selection was used to enrich CD4+ T cells, after which naive cells were positively selected on CD45RA and the negative fraction became the memory subset. After blood collection by leukapheresis, PBMCs were isolated using Ficoll-Histopaque density gradient centrifugation and then cryopreserved in the vapor phase of liquid nitrogen. Analytical flow cytometry was used to check the purity and quantity of every magnetically sorted T cell population. Each sorted fraction had its genomic DNA isolated and then quantified by UV absorbance on a Nanodrop 2000c.

Using the deep immunoSEQ assay, TCR CDR3 regions were amplified from genomic DNA by multiplex PCR. Extracted genomic DNA from each cell subset was distributed evenly across all wells of several immunoSEQ 96-well plates, and each plate was treated as a replicate. Each replicate PCR for sorted subsets received about 210 ng genomic DNA, equal to about 30,000 T cell genomes. The purified libraries were quantified using a Qubit 3.0 fluorometer, sized with a Bioanalyzer 2100, and then quantified again using the KAPA Library Quantification kit. Each immunoSEQ 96-well plate was sequenced on its own single-read 150-cycle Illumina NextSeq 550 flow cell. In the paper's pipeline: Because only junctional sequences without quality scores were contained in the immunoSEQ output, filtering matching that applied to full-length reads could not be performed. To assign V/J genes and CDR3, sequences were annotated against IMGT germline references using PyIR, a Python wrapper for IgBLAST v1.9. Reads were removed for weak V/J assignments (E-value above 1e-6), missing CDR3, stop codons, out-of-frame junctions, or ambiguous translated residues. V3J clonotypes were defined as sequences sharing the same inferred V gene, J gene, and CDR3 amino acid sequence. The percentage overlap between two repertoires was calculated by dividing the number of shared unique clonotypes by the size of the smaller repertoire. RTK rarefaction, the Chao1 estimator, and Recon v2.1 estimates of unobserved clonotypes were used to assess repertoire richness. Generation probabilities for all TCRbeta clonotypes obtained by the gDNA method from a handful of donors were computed using OLGA. TCRdb took this table from immuneACCESS and kept in-frame rearrangements with V and J called. Such tables lack part of the clones; where checked against another copy, unresolved V genes explain under half of the gap, and the rest is unexplained. V and J calls and clone size are those listed in that table; D and trimming were worked out from the DNA. This sample comprises hundreds of thousands of clones, around 74% of them detected only once. The top ten constitute 1.5% to 2% of the sample.

The chain joins TRBV6-5 to TRBJ2-5, with TRBD2 matching 7 junction bases. Material for sequencing was memory CD4+ T cells sorted from blood. The intended sense of this specimen's cell subset or site label: CD45RA-negative fraction. The sequence was obtained from a woman in her twenties or thirties in good health. The sequenced DNA is TGTGCCAGCAGTTACGCGGGAGTGGAGACCCAGTACTTC. This encodes CASSYAGVETQYF.